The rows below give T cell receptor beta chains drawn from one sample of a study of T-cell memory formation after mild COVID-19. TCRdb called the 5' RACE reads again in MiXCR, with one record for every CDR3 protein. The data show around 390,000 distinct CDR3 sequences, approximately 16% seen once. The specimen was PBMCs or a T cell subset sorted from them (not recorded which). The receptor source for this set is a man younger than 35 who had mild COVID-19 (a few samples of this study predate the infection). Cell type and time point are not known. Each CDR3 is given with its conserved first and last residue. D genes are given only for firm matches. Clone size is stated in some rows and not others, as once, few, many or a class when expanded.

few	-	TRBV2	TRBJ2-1	CASSDIRSYNEQFF	TGTGCCAGCAGTGACATACGCTCCTACAATGAGCAGTTCTTC
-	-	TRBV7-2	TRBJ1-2	CASSFAGALAYGYTF	TGTGCCAGCAGCTTCGCGGGGGCGCTTGCCTATGGCTACACCTTC
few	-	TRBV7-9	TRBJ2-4	CASTPFGQNIQYF	TGTGCCAGCACCCCTTTTGGACAGAACATTCAGTACTTC
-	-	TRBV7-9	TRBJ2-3	CASSFRTDTQYF	TGTGCCAGCAGTTTTAGAACAGATACGCAGTATTTT
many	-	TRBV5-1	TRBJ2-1	CASSLGSGGAYNEQFF	TGCGCCAGCAGCTTGGGCTCGGGCGGGGCATACAATGAGCAGTTCTTC
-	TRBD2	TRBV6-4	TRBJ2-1	CASSVFAGGPYNEQFF	TGTGCCAGCAGTGTCTTTGCGGGGGGGCCCTACAATGAGCAGTTCTTC
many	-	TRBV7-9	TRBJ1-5	CASSSDGNQPQHF	TGTGCCAGCAGCTCGGACGGCAATCAGCCCCAGCATTTT
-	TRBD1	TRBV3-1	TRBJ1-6	CASSQGTGGNSPLHF	TGTGCCAGCAGCCAAGGGACAGGGGGCAATTCACCCCTCCACTTT
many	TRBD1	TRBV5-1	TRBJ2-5	CASSLPGQQETQYF	TGCGCCAGCAGCCTACCGGGACAGCAAGAGACCCAGTACTTC
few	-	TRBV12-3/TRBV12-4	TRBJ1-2	CASSLYPPHHYGYTF	TGTGCCAGCAGTTTATATCCCCCCCACCACTATGGCTACACCTTC
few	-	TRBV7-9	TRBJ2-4	CASSAQPGPKNIQYF	TGTGCCAGCAGCGCCCAACCAGGGCCCAAAAACATTCAGTACTTC
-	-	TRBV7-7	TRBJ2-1	CASSPGGAAYNEQFF	TGTGCCAGCAGTCCCGGGGGAGCGGCTTACAATGAGCAGTTCTTC
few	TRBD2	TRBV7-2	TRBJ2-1	CASSLELAGGNEQFF	TGTGCCAGCAGCTTGGAACTAGCGGGGGGGAATGAGCAGTTCTTC
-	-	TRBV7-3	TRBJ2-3	CASSLTGLTTDTQYF	TGTGCCAGCAGCTTAACGGGACTTACCACAGATACGCAGTATTTT
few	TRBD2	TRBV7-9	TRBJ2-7	CASSFGTRFHEQYF	TGTGCCAGCAGCTTTGGGACTAGATTCCACGAGCAGTACTTC
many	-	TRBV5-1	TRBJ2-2	CASSIDTGELFF	TGCGCCAGCAGCATCGACACCGGGGAGCTGTTTTTT
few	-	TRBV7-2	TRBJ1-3	CASSSEAGNTIYF	TGTGCCAGCAGCTCCGAGGCGGGAAACACCATATATTTT